Below are 15 T cell receptor beta chains sequenced from a single sample in a study of OX40 agonist ivuxolimab in advanced cancers. Using immunoSEQ multiplex PCR, the repertoire was profiled, and TCRdb retains in-frame clones only, with some absent. Of some 70,000 clones in the sample, 84% were seen once. Source: CD4+ or CD8+ T cells sorted from blood, taken in a trial of the OX40 agonist ivuxolimab. Receptor source: an adult with an advanced solid tumor such as melanoma, head and neck, liver or kidney cancer.

Notes on this clone: Other DNA sequences in this specimen translate into the identical CDR3. This chain connects TRBV19 to TRBJ2-3; no clear D. V was pared by 11 bases and J by 1 base, with 7 bases between. The CDR3 consists of 11 residues. Per germline, CDR1 LNHDA and CDR2 SQIVND (reference sequence). CDR3 in amino acids: CASGRTDTQYF. The CDR3, as DNA: TGTGCCTCCGGGCGCACAGATACGCAGTATTTT.

This rearrangement joins TRBV7-6 to TRBJ2-6; D ambiguous. Looked up from germline, CDR1 is SGHVS and CDR2 is FNYEAQ. The CDR3 covers 16 residues. V lost 4 bases, J lost 0 bases, and 10 bases lay in between. The CDR3 loop is CASSSYTPSGANVLTF. The DNA of the CDR3 is TGTGCCAGCAGCTCCTATACCCCCTCTGGGGCCAACGTCCTGACTTTC.

V is TRBV4-1 and J is TRBJ1-1; D unclear. The V end lost 0 bases, the J end lost 1 base, and 9 bases lay between the germline ends. The CDR3 has 15 residues. Germline V gene data show CDR1 as MGHRA and CDR2 as YSYEKL. The CDR3 is CASSQEPRRNTEAFF. The CDR3 nucleotides are TGCGCCAGCAGCCAAGAACCCAGGCGGAACACTGAAGCTTTCTTT.

J is TRBJ1-2 and V is TRBV18; D possibly corresponds to TRBD1 (5 bases). Germline CDR1 reads KGHSH; CDR2 reads LQKENI. Trimming removed 3 bases at V and 11 bases at J, with 16 bases between. The CDR3 is 13 amino acids. CDR3 amino acids: CASSPDGTAFYTF. In nucleotides, the CDR3 is TGTGCCAGCTCACCCGACGGGACGGCCTTTTACACCTTC. Variable domain in full (rest from reference TRBV18 and TRBJ1-2): NAGVMQNPRHLVRRRGQEARLRCSPMKGHSHVYWYRQLPEEGLKFMVYLQKENIIDESGMPKERFSAEFPKEGPSILRIQQVVRGDSAAYFCASSPDGTAFYTFGSGTRLTVV.

This chain links TRBV7-2 with TRBJ1-3; TRBD1 agrees at 9 bases. This CDR3 contains 16 residues. V gave up 3 bases and J gave up 0 bases; unmatched junction bases: 3. Germline V gene data show CDR1 as SGHTA and CDR2 as FQGNSA. CDR3 in DNA: TGTGCCAGCAGCTTCATGACAGGGGGCTCTGGAAACACCATATATTTT. Amino acid sequence: CASSFMTGGSGNTIYF.

As for this clone: This sample includes further DNA sequences coding for the same CDR3. The rearrangement joins TRBV12-5 to TRBJ2-5; D might be TRBD1 (6 bases). V was clipped by 4 bases and J by 2 bases, with 11 bases between them. CDR1 is LGHNT and CDR2 is FRNRAP in the germline V gene. The CDR3 has 14 residues. The CDR3 DNA reads TGTGCTAGTGGTTCGACAGGACTTCAAGAGACCCAGTACTTC. Its translation is CASGSTGLQETQYF.

The gene calls are TRBV6-6 and TRBJ1-2; D is possibly TRBD1 (5 bases). With 3 bases removed from V and 4 bases from J, the gap between germline ends came to 12 bases. Germline V gives CDR1 MNHNY, CDR2 SVGAGI (reference sequence). There are 14 residues in the CDR3. The CDR3 protein is CASSYSTDLYGYTF. In nucleotides, the CDR3 is TGTGCCAGCAGTTATTCGACAGACCTCTATGGCTACACCTTC.

CDR3 sequence reads: CASSRNRDKETQYF. CDR3 in DNA: TGTGCCAGCTCACGAAACAGGGACAAAGAGACCCAGTACTTC. This chain connects TRBV18 to TRBJ2-5; D may be TRBD1 (6 bases). Germline values: CDR1 KGHSH, CDR2 LQKENI. This CDR3 is 14 amino acids long. Trimming removed 4 bases at V and 3 bases at J, with 12 bases between.

The gene calls are TRBV6-6 and TRBJ2-6; D possibly corresponds to TRBD2 (5 bases). This CDR3 is 14 amino acids long. V shed 8 bases and J shed 0 bases, with 8 bases lying between them. CDR1 MNHNY and CDR2 SVGAGI come from the germline V gene (reference sequence). As DNA, the CDR3 is TGTGCCAGCCGACGGGGCTCTGGGGCCAACGTCCTGACTTTC. Its protein is CASRRGSGANVLTF.

The chain couples TRBV9 to TRBJ2-2; D is unclear. This CDR3 has 15 residues. Trimming pared 0 bases from V and 8 bases from J, leaving 14 bases between. Germline CDR1 SGDLS, CDR2 YYNGEE. The CDR3 loop is CASSVEGFGGGELFF. For the CDR3, the DNA is TGTGCCAGCAGCGTAGAAGGATTCGGTGGGGGGGAGCTGTTTTTT.

This clone was recorded only once. The J gene is TRBJ2-2, the V gene TRBV6-5; a possible D gene is TRBD2 (6 bases). V was pared by 11 bases and J by 6 bases, with 13 bases between. This CDR3 spans 12 amino acids. The germline CDR1 and CDR2 sequences are MNHEY and SVGAGI. The CDR3 spells CAGGTPAGELFF. The DNA of the CDR3 is TGTGCCGGAGGGACCCCCGCCGGGGAGCTGTTTTTT.

The chain is built from TRBV4-2 and TRBJ1-2; the D gene is possibly TRBD1 (6 bases). This CDR3 contains 15 residues. Looked up from germline, CDR1 is LGHNA and CDR2 is YNFKEQ. The V end lost 4 bases, the J end lost 8 bases, and 20 bases lay between the germline ends. This chain's CDR3 is CASSPRDPGAKGYTF. The CDR3 nucleotides are TGTGCCAGCAGCCCTAGGGATCCGGGGGCGAAGGGCTACACCTTC.

This rearrangement joins TRBV4-1 to TRBJ1-5; possible D gene TRBD1, 5 bases. Per germline, CDR1 MGHRA and CDR2 YSYEKL. Trimming left V 4 bases short and J 4 bases short, with 23 bases between. This CDR3 comprises 18 residues. CDR3 amino acids: CASSLSPLREIGNQPQHF. The CDR3 coding sequence is TGCGCCAGCAGCCTCAGCCCCCTCAGGGAGATCGGAAATCAGCCCCAGCATTTT.

The rearrangement joins TRBV7-2 to TRBJ2-7, with D perhaps matching TRBD1 (6 bases). CDR3 size: 15 residues. Germline V gives CDR1 SGHTA, CDR2 FQGNSA. Trimming took off 1 base at V and 2 bases at J, with 12 bases between the two ends. DNA for the CDR3: TGTGCCAGCAGCTTAGGCGGACAGTCCGCCTACGAGCAGTACTTC. It specifies CASSLGGQSAYEQYF.

The chain combines TRBV19 with TRBJ1-1; D possibly corresponds to TRBD1 (5 bases). The germline V and J ends were trimmed by 4 bases and 4 bases, with 7 bases remaining between them. Looked up from germline, CDR1 is LNHDA and CDR2 is SQIVND (reference sequence). The CDR3 consists of 12 residues. For the CDR3, the DNA is TGTGCCAGTAGTAAGGGGACCACTGAAGCTTTCTTT. Its translation is CASSKGTTEAFF. The whole variable domain, filled in from reference TRBV19 and TRBJ1-1, reads DGGITQSPKYLFRKEGQNVTLSCEQNLNHDAMYWYRQDPGQGLRLIYYSQIVNDFQKGDIAEGYSVSREKKESFPLTVTSAQKNPTAFYLCASSKGTTEAFFGQGTRLTVV.